This entry lists 13 T cell receptor beta chains sequenced from one sample in a study of blood T cell repertoires in COVID-19. Data came from immunoSEQ multiplex PCR; TCRdb stores just in-frame clones and leaves some out. The repertoire has tens of thousands of clones, approximately 88% of them found once; the top ten carry roughly a tenth. Sequencing used peripheral blood. The origin of the receptors is a man aged 25-45 years with COVID-19, enrolled during active disease.

The chain combines TRBV28 with TRBJ2-1; a possible D gene is TRBD2 (6 bases). The CDR3 has 11 residues. V dropped 8 bases and J dropped 13 bases, with 15 bases sitting between them. The germline gives CDR1 MDHEN, CDR2 SYDVKM. The CDR3 DNA reads as TGTGCCAGCCACGCGGAGGGAAGACAGTTCTTC. Its protein product is CASHAEGRQFF.

This rearrangement joins TRBV14 to TRBJ1-2, with TRBD1 as a possible D gene (5 bases). The CDR3 extends over 16 amino acids. Germline CDR1 and CDR2: SGHDN and FVKESK. V lost 4 bases, J lost 3 bases, and 18 bases lay in between. The CDR3 sequence: CASSRGVARSDYGYTF. DNA of the CDR3: TGTGCCAGCAGCCGGGGCGTCGCGAGGAGTGACTATGGCTACACCTTC.

V gene TRBV19 combines with J gene TRBJ2-7; 9 nucleotides line up with TRBD1. From germline, CDR1 is LNHDA and CDR2 SQIVND (reference sequence). The length of the CDR3 is 15 residues. Unmatched junction bases numbered 9, after V lost 4 bases and J lost 5 bases. For the CDR3, the DNA is TGTGCCAGTAGTACCCTGGACAGGGGCCCGCACGAGCAGTACTTC. Translating it yields CASSTLDRGPHEQYF.

The chain carries TRBV28 and TRBJ1-1; possibly TRBD1 for D (6 bases). The CDR3 is 12 residues long. Germline V gives CDR1 MDHEN, CDR2 SYDVKM. Trimming took off 8 bases at V and 4 bases at J, with 11 bases between the two ends. The CDR3 coding sequence is TGTGCCAGCTCGCCAGGGGCCACTGAAGCTTTCTTT. Encoded protein: CASSPGATEAFF.

This clone was observed a handful of times. The chain is built from TRBV2 and TRBJ1-5, with a possible D match to TRBD1 (5 bases). V gave up 1 base and J gave up 4 bases, with 11 bases separating them. This CDR3 region has 15 residues. Germline V gene sequence: CDR1 SNHLY, CDR2 FYNNEI. CDR3 loop: CASSEGAGENQPQHF. The DNA for the CDR3 is TGTGCCAGCAGTGAAGGGGCGGGGGAGAATCAGCCCCAGCATTTT.

This clone was seen more than once but under ten times. The gene calls are TRBV5-4 and TRBJ1-2; D gene uncertain. The CDR3 loop spans 12 amino acids. V lost 3 bases and J lost 2, with 5 bases in between. Looked up from germline, CDR1 is SGHNT and CDR2 is YYREEE (reference sequence). CDR3 nucleotides: TGTGCCAGCAGCTACTCAAACTATGGCTACACCTTC. Amino acid sequence: CASSYSNYGYTF. Based on the CDR3 plus reference TRBV5-4 and TRBJ1-2, the full variable domain is ETGVTQSPTHLIKTRGQQVTLRCSSQSGHNTVSWYQQALGQGPQFIFQYYREEENGRGNFPPRFSGLQFPNYSSELNVNALELDDSALYLCASSYSNYGYTFGSGTRLTVV.

V usage is TRBV30 and J usage is TRBJ1-6, with D uncertain. The CDR3 extends over 13 amino acids. Germline-derived CDR1 and CDR2 are GTSNPN and SVGIG (reference sequence). V lost 3 bases to trimming and J lost 8 bases, with 11 bases between them. The CDR3 is CAWSQAQDSPLHF. CDR3 DNA: TGTGCCTGGAGCCAAGCCCAGGATTCACCCCTCCACTTT. Full variable domain (remainder filled in from reference TRBV30 and TRBJ1-6): SQTIHQWPATLVQPVGSPLSLECTVEGTSNPNLYWYRQAAGRGLQLLFYSVGIGQISSEVPQNLSASRPQDRQFILSSKKLLLSDSGFYLCAWSQAQDSPLHFGNGTRLTVT.

The CDR3 protein is CASSLGGSEQYF. The CDR3 DNA reads TGTGCCAGCAGTTTGGGAGGTAGCGAGCAGTACTTC. V and J are TRBV28 and TRBJ2-7, with D perhaps matching TRBD2 (6 bases). The V end was cut by 3 bases, the J end by 6 bases, with 9 bases between. The CDR3 has 12 amino acids. Germline CDR1 and CDR2: MDHEN and SYDVKM.

The CDR3: CASTEGPTEAFF. The CDR3 nucleotides are TGTGCCAGTACGGAGGGCCCCACTGAAGCTTTCTTT. The rearrangement joins TRBV10-3 to TRBJ1-1; D is ambiguous. The V end lost 10 bases, the J end lost 4 bases, and 13 bases lay between the germline ends. The germline CDR1 and CDR2 sequences are ENHRY and SYGVKD. There are 12 residues in the CDR3.

V and J are TRBV4-3 and TRBJ2-2; D is possibly TRBD2 (5 bases). The germline gives CDR1 LGHNA, CDR2 YSLEER. CDR3 length: 14 residues. V lost 0 bases, J lost 8 bases, and 10 bases lay in between. CDR3 in DNA: TGCGCCAGCAGCCAAGAGGACTCGGTGGGGGAGCTGTTTTTT. This codes for CASSQEDSVGELFF.

CDR3 DNA sequence: TGTGCCAGTATGGAAAGCGGGCGATCCACAGATACGCAGTATTTT. Translation: CASMESGRSTDTQYF. V gene TRBV19 combines with J gene TRBJ2-3; D is perhaps TRBD2 (6 bases). Germline CDR1 is LNHDA and CDR2 is SQIVND (reference sequence). V shed 7 bases and J shed 2 bases, with 16 bases lying between them. The CDR3 loop spans 15 amino acids.

The CDR3 region is CAWSVRVREQFF. In DNA form, the CDR3 reads TGTGCCTGGAGTGTACGAGTTCGTGAGCAGTTCTTC. V gene TRBV30 combines with J gene TRBJ2-1; no clear D. Per the germline V gene, CDR1 is GTSNPN and CDR2 is SVGIG (reference sequence). V dropped 0 bases and J dropped 9 bases, with 9 bases sitting between them. This CDR3 is 12 amino acids long.

The chain couples TRBV4-1 to TRBJ1-4; TRBD1 might be the D (5 bases). The germline CDR1 and CDR2 sequences are MGHRA and YSYEKL. This CDR3 contains 17 residues. Trimming shortened V by 0 bases and J by 8 bases, and 19 bases separated the two germline ends. The CDR3 region is CASSQDKGRQGGEKLFF. The CDR3 DNA follows: TGCGCCAGCAGCCAAGATAAAGGCCGTCAGGGTGGGGAAAAACTGTTTTTT.